Described below is a single T cell receptor (beta chain) sequence and its context. These data come from a study of shared clonotypes between healthy human individuals. Overall study context: Contributing individuals were two females and three males aged 18 to 49.

Study donors comprised healthy, HIV-negative adults devoid of recent acute infection or vaccination. Input per replicate PCR of unsorted PBMC was roughly 290 ng DNA, corresponding to 25,000 to 30,000 T cell genomes. Ten immunoSEQ deep assay plates were used by the authors to sequence unsorted PBMC DNA. Produced via immunoSEQ multiplex PCR; TCRdb's table is partial and in-frame only. The data hold about 470,000 clones, with roughly 83% observed a single time. CDR1 is SGHRS, CDR2 YFSETQ, per germline. The CDR3 totals 14 residues. Trimming took off 1 base at V and 2 bases at J, with 9 bases between the two ends.

This TCR derives from a woman aged 35 to 49 in good health. Some clones in this sample may be carry-over from other donors' samples. The sequenced sample was PBMCs. The V and J genes are TRBV5-1 and TRBJ2-5, with no clear D. The CDR3 sequence is CASSLKLVQETQYF. Written as DNA, the CDR3 is TGCGCCAGCAGCTTGAAACTGGTGCAAGAGACCCAGTACTTC.